The clone carrying this TCR beta chain was detected only a few times. Its antigen is unknown. The data belong to a study of shared clonotypes between healthy human individuals. The study's findings and limits: Clonotype sharing among donors was expected to depend on sequencing depth. The four-donor shared clonotypes exceeded non-shared clonotypes in generation probability, with non-shared ones scoring lower.

CDR1 is SEHNR and CDR2 is FQNEAQ in the germline V gene (reference sequence). The CDR3 runs to 14 residues. Trimming took off 5 bases at V and 8 bases at J, with 18 bases between the two ends. The repertoire was sequenced with immunoSEQ multiplex PCR; TCRdb's copy has only in-frame clones and lacks some. The profile shows about 2.3 million clones, roughly 93% of them singletons. CD4+ cell separation produced CD45RA+ naive and CD45RA-negative memory subsets. Sample: naive CD4+ T cells from PBMCs. The subset: CD45RA+ positively selected. This TCR derives from a young man in good health. Some clones in this sample may be carry-over from other donors' samples. The chain couples TRBV7-9 to TRBJ1-1; D might be TRBD1 (5 bases). CDR3 sequence reads: CASSLGISGGEAFF. As DNA, the CDR3 is TGTGCCAGCAGCCTTGGGATATCCGGGGGAGAAGCTTTCTTT.